This TCR beta chain was sequenced for a study of T cell changes during pregnancy in multiple sclerosis. In this sample, this clone turned up once. Data came from immunoSEQ multiplex PCR; TCRdb stores just in-frame clones and leaves some out. In the table there are 45,000 to 60,000 clones, more than 80% of which are singletons. The length of the CDR3 is 14 residues. Trimming left V 8 bases short and J 8 bases short, with 19 bases between. CDR1 and CDR2 from the germline V gene are SGHAT and FQNNGV. This receptor was obtained from a female donor with multiple sclerosis, enrolled in a pregnancy study. The chain carries TRBV11-2 and TRBJ2-1; D may be TRBD2 (7 bases). Specimen: CD8+ T cells from peripheral blood mononuclear cells, collected in the second trimester of pregnancy. In DNA form, the CDR3 reads TGTGCCAGCTCCACGTACAGGGAGGGAGATGAGCAGTTCTTC. Translated, it gives CASSTYREGDEQFF.